The clone carrying this TCR beta chain was seen only once. What it binds is unknown. Germline V gene data show CDR1 as MDHEN and CDR2 as SYDVKM. Trimming at V came to 6 bases and at J to 9 bases, leaving 11 bases not matched to a gene. CDR3 length: 15 residues. Both 60 Vbeta primers and 13 Jbeta primers went into the PCR. The method was immunoSEQ multiplex PCR; TCRdb's version includes in-frame clones alone and lacks a portion of them. The sample yields some 200,000 clones, 80% seen once. The sample is drawn from a study of cytomegalovirus exposure and HLA in healthy donors. Study overall: Drawn from HLA-typed donors, 65 million to 100 million unique TCRs were held in an early data release.

Broader study findings: Later analysis identified a missense DCLRE1C variant that was linked to TCR beta V- and J-gene trimming. Immune exposure information available was restricted to CMV serostatus.

Sequences were obtained from PBMCs. The chain links TRBV28 to TRBJ2-2; 9 bases are a match to TRBD2. The sequence was collected from a boy aged 10-17 years in good health and CMV-seronegative. CDR3: CASSRSRGGNRELFF. DNA of the CDR3: TGTGCCAGCAGCCGGTCGCGGGGGGGCAACCGGGAGCTGTTTTTT.